This TCR beta chain was sequenced in a study of CD8 T cells in ankylosing spondylitis. Details on this clonotype: Its antigen is not identified.

V was shortened by 4 bases and J by 7 bases, with 19 bases between the two germline ends. The CDR3 is 16 amino acids. CDR1 and CDR2 from the germline V gene are SNHLY and FYNNEI. The TCR beta libraries were generated through quantitative 5'-RACE incorporating molecular barcodes. One entry per CDR3 protein results from TCRdb running MiXCR on the 5' RACE reads. The sample has 350,000 to 550,000 distinct CDR3 sequences, 25% to 30% seen once. Notes on the study in general: Disease-linked clones bore a CD8+ phenotype and were relatively rare in peripheral blood. Characteristic of ankylosing spondylitis blood, it appeared, was a TCR beta motif comprising 7 to 9 highly homologous variants. Prior work had noted some motif variants in reactive arthritis blood and synovial fluid.

The sequence derives from a male donor with ankylosing spondylitis. This rearrangement joins TRBV2 to TRBJ2-2; tentative D call: TRBD2 (5 bases). Specimen: blood, either unsorted or a sorted T cell fraction (not recorded which). CDR3: CASSVRWASAGGELFF. In DNA, the CDR3 is TGTGCCAGCAGTGTACGATGGGCTAGTGCGGGCGGGGAGCTGTTTTTT.